The rows below give T cell receptor beta chains drawn from one sample of a study of CD8 T cell repertoires and HIV-1 epitope variants. Clones were read by immunoSEQ multiplex PCR, and TCRdb kept only the in-frame ones, dropping some. In the table there are 4,700 or so clones, roughly 61% of which are singletons. For these receptors, no antigen is known. Sequenced: cultured CD8+ T cells derived from PBMCs. The receptors here all came from a male donor with HIV. The CDR3 runs from the conserved cysteine through the conserved F or W. D genes are given only for firm matches. A row's size may be missing; if present it is once, few, many or a size class.

D,length,size,V,J,CDR3,DNA
NA,15,few,TRBV7-6,TRBJ1-6,CASSLAQGYNSPLHF,TGTGCCAGCAGCTTAGCACAGGGCTATAATTCACCCCTCCACTTT
TRBD2,15,NA,TRBV6-4,TRBJ2-1,CASSDTSGGADEQFF,TGTGCCAGCAGTGATACTAGCGGGGGGGCCGATGAGCAGTTCTTC
TRBD2,14,NA,TRBV9,TRBJ2-5,CASSVGEGPETQYF,TGTGCCAGCAGCGTAGGGGAGGGCCCTGAGACCCAGTACTTC
NA,13,few,TRBV10-3,TRBJ1-1,CAITLDGNTEAFF,TGTGCCATCACTTTGGACGGAAACACTGAAGCTTTCTTT
NA,10,NA,TRBV29-1,TRBJ1-1,CSVGGREAFF,TGCAGCGTTGGGGGCAGGGAAGCTTTCTTT
TRBD2,17,NA,TRBV5-1,TRBJ2-7,CASSLGPIAGNRYEQYF,TGCGCCAGCAGCTTGGGCCCAATAGCGGGCAACAGATACGAGCAGTACTTC
NA,11,NA,TRBV28,TRBJ2-7,CASTYSYEQYF,TGTGCCAGCACCTATTCCTACGAGCAGTACTTC
TRBD1,13,NA,TRBV6-5,TRBJ2-7,CASRDREPLEQYF,TGTGCCAGCAGGGACAGGGAGCCCTTAGAGCAGTACTTC
TRBD2,22,few,TRBV27,TRBJ2-7,CATRHIRREWVLAGPISYEQYF,TGTGCCACCAGACATATTAGAAGGGAGTGGGTACTAGCGGGACCTATCTCCTACGAGCAGTACTTC
TRBD2,12,NA,TRBV5-4,TRBJ2-7,CASSQAGGEQYF,TGTGCCAGCAGCCAAGCGGGGGGCGAGCAGTACTTC